Below, 25 T cell receptor beta chains from the same sample are listed, as sequenced in a study of T-cell memory formation after mild COVID-19. MiXCR, run by TCRdb on the 5' RACE reads, gives a single entry per CDR3 protein. The sample records under 300,000 distinct CDR3 sequences, around 16% being singletons. The sequenced sample was PBMCs or a T cell subset sorted from them (not recorded which). Source of these receptors: a young man who had mild COVID-19 (a few samples of this study predate the infection). Cell type and time point are not known.

V and J are TRBV4-3 and TRBJ1-6; D unresolved. The CDR3 length is 13 residues. CDR1 is LGHNA and CDR2 is YSLEER in the germline V gene. V lost 1 base and J lost 9, with 7 bases in between. In DNA, the CDR3 is TGCGCCAGCAGCCAAGTAGCACGTTCACCCCTCCACTTT. As protein: CASSQVARSPLHF.

This clonotype has just a few counts. The chain uses TRBV7-9 and TRBJ2-5; D may be TRBD1 or TRBD2 (5 bases each). Trimming left V 3 bases short and J 5 bases short, with 10 bases between. The length of the CDR3 is 13 residues. Germline CDR1 SEHNR, CDR2 FQNEAQ (reference sequence). CDR3 sequence (DNA): TGTGCCAGCAGCTTTGGGGGAATGGAGACCCAGTACTTC. Protein: CASSFGGMETQYF. Supplemented by reference TRBV7-9 and TRBJ2-5, the full variable domain reads DTGVSQNPRHKITKRGQNVTFRCDPISEHNRLYWYRQTLGQGPEFLTYFQNEAQLEKSRLLSDRFSAERPKGSFSTLEIQRTEQGDSAMYLCASSFGGMETQYFGPGTRLLVL.

This clonotype came up many times. Compared with germline, one end of the junction differs, possibly owing to a read error. The gene calls are TRBV7-2 and TRBJ2-4; the D gene could be TRBD1 or TRBD2 (6 bases each). Looked up from germline, CDR1 is SGHTA and CDR2 is FQGNSA. The CDR3 loop spans 15 amino acids. CDR3 amino acids: CASSLGGLAKNIQYF. The CDR3 DNA reads TGTGCCAGCAGTTTAGGGGGGTTAGCCAAAAACATTCAGTACTTC.

In its sample, this clonotype was seen a few times. The rearrangement links TRBV7-2 to TRBJ2-3, with 9 bases aligning to TRBD2. V shed 5 bases and J 1 base; nucleotides not matched to a gene: 19. The V gene's germline CDR1 is SGHTA and CDR2 FQGNSA. The CDR3 loop spans 20 amino acids. The CDR3, as DNA: TGTGCCAGCAGCCCCCGTCGGCTAGCGGGGCCCAAACGGGGCACAGATACGCAGTATTTT. Its protein is CASSPRRLAGPKRGTDTQYF.

This clonotype showed up just a few times. At one end the junction does not follow the germline gene, possibly because of a read error. The CDR3 DNA sequence: TGTGCCATCGGTGATCGAGGTACCTACGAGCAGTACTTC. It specifies CAIGDRGTYEQYF. The chain carries TRBV10-3 and TRBJ2-7; D is unresolved. Germline V gene data show CDR1 as ENHRY and CDR2 as SYGVKD. The CDR3 totals 13 residues.

The V and J genes are TRBV20-1 and TRBJ2-1; D is perhaps TRBD2 (7 bases). This CDR3 has 17 residues. Deletions cut 3 bases from V and 5 bases from J, with 23 bases between. CDR1 DFQATT and CDR2 SNEGSKA come from the germline V gene (reference sequence). The CDR3 sequence: CSARGTPGGGGHNEQFF. CDR3 DNA sequence: TGCAGTGCTAGGGGCACCCCAGGAGGGGGGGGGCACAATGAGCAGTTCTTC.

This chain links TRBV7-2 with TRBJ2-7; TRBD2 matches 7 bases. The V segment lost 5 bases and the J segment 3 bases; nucleotides outside the gene matches: 7. The CDR3 spans 14 residues. CDR1 and CDR2 (germline): SGHTA, FQGNSA. In nucleotides, the CDR3 is TGTGCCAGCAGCGTGGGAGGGAATAACTACGAGCAGTACTTC. Protein product: CASSVGGNNYEQYF.

The chain recombines TRBV3-1 with TRBJ2-1; a weak D match, TRBD2 (5 bases). The V and J ends lost 8 bases and 8 bases respectively, with 10 bases between them. Per the germline V gene, CDR1 is LGHDT and CDR2 is YNNKEL (reference sequence). There are 11 residues in the CDR3. In DNA form, the CDR3 reads TGTGCCAGCCGGGATCTCGATGAGCAGTTCTTC. Amino acids: CASRDLDEQFF.

This chain links TRBV7-3 with TRBJ2-2; possibly TRBD1 for D (6 bases). The CDR3 extends over 15 amino acids. The V and J ends lost 5 bases and 1 base respectively, with 11 bases between them. Germline V gene sequence: CDR1 SGHTA, CDR2 FQGTGA. The CDR3, as DNA: TGTGCCAGCAGCCCGACAGGAATGAACACCGGGGAGCTGTTTTTT. Its translation is CASSPTGMNTGELFF.

This chain connects TRBV6-2 or TRBV6-3 to TRBJ2-2, with D tentatively TRBD2 (6 bases). The CDR3 extends over 16 amino acids. Between the trimmed V and J ends, which lost 6 bases and 6 bases, there was a span of 20 bases. Per the germline V gene, CDR1 is MNHEY and CDR2 is SVGEGT. The CDR3 sequence is CASSYPTTREAGELFF. In nucleotides, the CDR3 is TGTGCCAGCAGCTATCCGACGACTAGGGAAGCCGGGGAGCTGTTTTTT.

Only a few counts were recorded for this clonotype. J is TRBJ1-1 and V is TRBV4-3; possibly TRBD1 for D (6 bases). This CDR3 region has 17 residues. V lost 1 base and J lost 0, with 15 bases in between. From germline, CDR1 is LGHNA and CDR2 YSLEER. The CDR3 here is CASSQGAWGAMNTEAFF. Written as DNA, the CDR3 is TGCGCCAGCAGCCAAGGGGCTTGGGGGGCGATGAACACTGAAGCTTTCTTT.

V and J are TRBV6-5 and TRBJ2-5; 9 bases line up with TRBD1. Germline CDR1 MNHEY, CDR2 SVGAGI. The CDR3 covers 13 residues. After removal of 10 bases from V and 0 bases from J, the junction contained 3 bases not matched to a gene. CDR3 protein: CAIRDRDQETQYF. The CDR3 coding sequence is TGTGCCATCCGGGACAGGGACCAAGAGACCCAGTACTTC.

The J gene is TRBJ2-3, the V gene TRBV5-4; 8 nucleotides align to TRBD1. The CDR3 has 15 residues. J lost 4 bases, V lost 2 bases, and 6 bases had no gene match. Per the germline V gene, CDR1 is SGHNT and CDR2 is YYREEE (reference sequence). The CDR3 DNA follows: TGTGCCAGCAGCTTCTACGGACAGGGTGCAGATACGCAGTATTTT. Translated, it gives CASSFYGQGADTQYF.

This sequence joins TRBV5-1 and TRBJ2-5; 12 bases agree with TRBD2. The CDR3 consists of 17 residues. Unmatched junction bases numbered 14, after V lost 6 bases and J lost 5 bases. The V gene's germline CDR1 is SGHRS and CDR2 YFSETQ. This chain's CDR3 is CASTIGASGGAGETQYF. CDR3 coding DNA: TGCGCCAGCACCATCGGGGCTAGCGGGGGGGCCGGTGAGACCCAGTACTTC.

This chain links TRBV21-1 with TRBJ2-7; no DNA check was done on the table's D call, TRBD2. TRBV21-1 counts as a pseudogene. The CDR3 runs 19 residues. Written as DNA, the CDR3 is TGTGCCAGCAGCAAATTTACTAGCGGGGGGCCCGTGAGCTCCTACGAGCAGTACGTC. Encoded protein: CASSKFTSGGPVSSYEQYV.

The genes are TRBV20-1 and TRBJ2-3; D ambiguous. The CDR3 length is 13 residues. Germline values: CDR1 DFQATT, CDR2 SNEGSKA (reference sequence). V was cut by 5 bases and J by 3 bases, with 12 bases left in between. The CDR3 is CSAATGRTDTQYF. The CDR3 DNA is TGCAGTGCTGCTACCGGACGGACAGATACGCAGTATTTT.

There are a few counts of this clonotype. DNA of the CDR3: TGTGCCATCAGTGAGTCGAGAACAGCCCTGAACACTGAAGCTTTCTTT. It specifies CAISESRTALNTEAFF. The chain carries TRBV10-3 and TRBJ1-1; D unclear. The CDR3 is 16 residues long. The ends were cut back, 0 bases at V and 0 bases at J, with 11 bases in the middle. From germline, CDR1 is ENHRY and CDR2 SYGVKD.

In this sample, this clonotype turned up a few times. J is TRBJ2-5 and V is TRBV6-6; D is perhaps TRBD2 (5 bases). This CDR3 has 15 amino acids. Trimming stripped 6 bases from V and 0 bases from J, with 14 bases between. The germline CDR1 and CDR2 sequences are MNHNY and SVGAGI (reference sequence). CDR3 bases: TGTGCCAGCAGAACCTACGAGACTAACCAAGAGACCCAGTACTTC. Its translation: CASRTYETNQETQYF.

V is TRBV7-2 and J is TRBJ1-5; D is unresolved. V gave up 3 bases and J gave up 6 bases, with 9 bases separating them. CDR1 SGHTA and CDR2 FQGNSA come from the germline V gene. CDR3 length: 13 amino acids. CDR3 coding DNA: TGTGCCAGCAGCTTTGAGAGTCTTCAGCCCCAGCATTTT. This translates into CASSFESLQPQHF.

This clonotype was counted between two and nine times. J is TRBJ2-3 and V is TRBV4-2; 10 bases align to TRBD2. The ends lost 2 bases at V and 5 bases at J; junction bases unmatched: 7. Per germline, CDR1 LGHNA and CDR2 YNFKEQ. This CDR3 spans 16 amino acids. The CDR3 loop reads CASSQISGGAVDTQYF. CDR3 nucleotides: TGTGCCAGCAGCCAAATCAGCGGGGGGGCCGTAGATACGCAGTATTTT.

This clonotype was observed at least ten times. This chain connects TRBV4-2 to TRBJ2-6, with 7 bases matching TRBD1. The CDR3 is 16 residues long. The germline gives CDR1 LGHNA, CDR2 YNFKEQ. The ends lost 3 bases at V and 0 bases at J; junction bases unmatched: 2. The CDR3 is CASSQGQISGANVLTF. The CDR3 coding sequence is TGTGCCAGCAGCCAGGGACAGATCTCTGGGGCCAACGTCCTGACTTTC.

The J gene is TRBJ2-3, the V gene TRBV20-1; D is possibly TRBD1 (6 bases). Trimming removed 1 base at V and 0 bases at J, with 11 bases between. CDR3 length: 15 amino acids. Germline loops: CDR1 DFQATT, CDR2 SNEGSKA (reference sequence). This CDR3 is CSARVGGSSTDTQYF. Here the CDR3 DNA reads TGCAGTGCTAGAGTAGGGGGTTCTAGCACAGATACGCAGTATTTT.

This clonotype was counted between two and nine times. V and J are TRBV12-3 or TRBV12-4 and TRBJ1-5; D may be TRBD1 (5 bases). This CDR3 region has 11 residues. Trimming removed 3 bases at V and 11 bases at J, with 8 bases between. This chain's CDR3 is CASSFGGSQHF. CDR3 nucleotide sequence: TGTGCCAGCAGTTTTGGGGGGTCCCAGCATTTT.

This clonotype was counted many times. This rearrangement joins TRBV3-1 to TRBJ2-5; maybe TRBD2 (5 bases). CDR3 size: 17 residues. Trimming shortened V by 2 bases and J by 2 bases, and 18 bases separated the two germline ends. Germline CDR1 and CDR2: LGHDT and YNNKEL (reference sequence). CDR3 coding DNA: TGTGCCAGCAGCCAAAGGCCGAACTACGGGATACAAGAGACCCAGTACTTC. This codes for CASSQRPNYGIQETQYF.

V and J are TRBV4-3 and TRBJ2-3; 9 bases map to TRBD1. CDR3 length equals 17 residues. The junction had 12 bases not matched to a gene; V was cut back by 3 bases and J by 5 bases. CDR1 is LGHNA, CDR2 YSLEER, per germline. The CDR3 reads CASSQSPGTGSGDTQYF. The CDR3 coding sequence is TGCGCCAGCAGCCAGAGCCCCGGGACAGGGAGTGGAGATACGCAGTATTTT.